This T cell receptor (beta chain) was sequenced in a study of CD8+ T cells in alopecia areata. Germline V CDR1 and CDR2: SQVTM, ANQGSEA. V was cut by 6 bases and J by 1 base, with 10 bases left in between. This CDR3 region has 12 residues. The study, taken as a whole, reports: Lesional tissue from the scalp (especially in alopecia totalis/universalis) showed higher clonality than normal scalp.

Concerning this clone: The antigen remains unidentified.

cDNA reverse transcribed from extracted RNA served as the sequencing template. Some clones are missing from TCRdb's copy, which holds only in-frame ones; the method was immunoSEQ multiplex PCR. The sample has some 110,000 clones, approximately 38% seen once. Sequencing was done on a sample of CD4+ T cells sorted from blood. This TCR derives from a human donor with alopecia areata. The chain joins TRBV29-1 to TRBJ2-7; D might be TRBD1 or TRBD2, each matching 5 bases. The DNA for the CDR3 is TGCAGCGTCACGGGGCTTTCCTACGAGCAGTACTTC. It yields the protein CSVTGLSYEQYF.